This is a list of T cell receptor beta chains from one sample in a study of T cells in Graves' hyperthyroidism and ophthalmopathy. TCRdb re-derived calls from the multiplex PCR reads in MiXCR, one entry per CDR3 protein. The sample has fewer than 110,000 distinct CDR3 sequences; roughly 44% are singletons. Sequences were obtained from blood. The receptor set was obtained from a man between 35 and 55 years old with Graves' hyperthyroidism. The CDR3 runs from the conserved cysteine through the conserved F or W. Each record gives: CDR3 DNA, CDR3 protein, V gene, clone size, D gene, J gene. The D gene is left open where the match is weak. Clone sizes are given selectively: once, few, many, or a class where the clone is expanded.

TGCGCCAGCAGGATACAGGGAACAAGTGAAAAACTGTTTTTT,CASRIQGTSEKLFF,TRBV5-1,many,NA,TRBJ1-4
TGTGCCAGCAGCTTAGCCCGCGGGATCAATCAGCCCCAGCATTTT,CASSLARGINQPQHF,TRBV7-8,many,NA,TRBJ1-5
TGTGCCAGCAGGCCTGACAGGGGATCCTACGGGCAGTACTTC,CASRPDRGSYGQYF,TRBV6-5,many,TRBD1,TRBJ2-7
TGCGCCAGCAGCCAAGAGGGGACTAGCGGGACCGCCCCCTACGAGCAGTACTTC,CASSQEGTSGTAPYEQYF,TRBV4-1,many,TRBD2,TRBJ2-7
TGTGCCAGCAGCTTAGGGCACGGGGAGGGGAGGCGAGAGACCCAGTACTTC,CASSLGHGEGRRETQYF,TRBV7-9,many,TRBD2,TRBJ2-5
TGTGCCAGCAGCCAAGAGGCAGGGGGGGGGGCAACTAATGAAAAACTGTTTTTT,CASSQEAGGGATNEKLFF,TRBV7-2,few,TRBD1,TRBJ1-4
TGCAGTGCTAGAGCCGGTCTCAGTAGGGCAGATACGCAGTATTTT,CSARAGLSRADTQYF,TRBV20-1,many,NA,TRBJ2-3
TGTGCCAGCAAAGGGTTAGGGGGCGGAGGTCAGCCCCAGCATTTT,CASKGLGGGGQPQHF,TRBV6-4,NA,TRBD1,TRBJ1-5
TGTGCCAGCATAGCGGGACGTTCGCTGTCCTACGAGCAGTACTTC,CASIAGRSLSYEQYF,TRBV15,NA,TRBD2,TRBJ2-7
TGTGCCAGTGCGACAGGCTGGGGGCCCCAGCATTTT,CASATGWGPQHF,TRBV7-8,many,NA,TRBJ1-5
TGCAGTGCTAGAGATCAAGGGGGAGGGCGCGGCTACACCTTC,CSARDQGGGRGYTF,TRBV20-1,NA,NA,TRBJ1-2
TGTGCCAGCAGCCCTACCGGGGACTATGGCTACAATGAGCAGTTCTTC,CASSPTGDYGYNEQFF,TRBV7-2,few,TRBD2,TRBJ2-1
TGTGCCAGCAGCCTAGACGACAGGGGGGCTGGAAAACTGTTTTTT,CASSLDDRGAGKLFF,TRBV7-2,NA,TRBD1,TRBJ1-4
TGTGCCAGCAGCGCGGGACAGGGTACGCAGTATTTT,CASSAGQGTQYF,TRBV7-3,once,TRBD1,TRBJ2-3
TGCAGTGCTAGAGATAGTAATCGCGGGGAGACCCAGTACTTC,CSARDSNRGETQYF,TRBV20-1,NA,NA,TRBJ2-5
TGTGCCAGCAGTTTACACGGCCAGAACACTGAAGCTCTCTTT,CASSLHGQNTEALF,TRBV27,NA,NA,TRBJ1-1
TGTGCCACCAGTCTGAGCGGGGGGGCCTCCTTTTTCTTC,CATSLSGGASFFF,TRBV15,many,TRBD2,TRBJ2-1
TGCACGGAGGTCTTAGCGGGGGGGGCCTACGAGCAGTACTTC,CTEVLAGGAYEQYF,TRBV20-1,NA,TRBD2,TRBJ2-7
TGTGCCAGCAGTTCTGCGGTGATGAACACTGAAGCTTTCTTT,CASSSAVMNTEAFF,TRBV6-6,many,NA,TRBJ1-1
TGTGTCAGTAGTCTCGGCTGGACAAGCGCAGATACGCAGTATTTT,CVSSLGWTSADTQYF,TRBV19,NA,NA,TRBJ2-3
TGTGCCAGCAGCTCGGCGGGGGAGCCGACAGATACGCAGTATTTT,CASSSAGEPTDTQYF,TRBV5-4,many,TRBD2,TRBJ2-3
TGCAGTGCTAGAGCGGGGGCGAGGATCAACACGGAAGCTTTCTTT,CSARAGARINTEAFF,TRBV20-1,NA,NA,TRBJ1-1
TGTGCCAGCAGCTTAGGAGGGTCTGAAGCTTTCTTT,CASSLGGSEAFF,TRBV13,many,NA,TRBJ1-1
TGCGCCAGCCACTCCGGGACTAGCGGGGGAGGGCCTGAGACCCAGTACTTC,CASHSGTSGGGPETQYF,TRBV10-1,NA,TRBD2,TRBJ2-5
TGTGCCAGCTCACCGGGAGGGACAGGGGCTCCCCCCCTCCACTTT,CASSPGGTGAPPLHF,TRBV18,few,TRBD1,TRBJ1-6
TGTGCCAGCAGTGCAGGATACGGATACAATGAGCAGTTCTTC,CASSAGYGYNEQFF,TRBV28,many,NA,TRBJ2-1
TGTGCCAGCAGCCTCCGGGACGGGAATCAGCCCCAGTACTTC,CASSLRDGNQPQYF,TRBV5-8,many,NA,TRBJ2-5
TGCAGTGCTAGGGGGGCTAGCCAAGAGACCCAGTACTTC,CSARGASQETQYF,TRBV20-1,NA,NA,TRBJ2-5
TGTGCCAGCAGCCCAATAAGTTACAATGAGCAGTTCTTC,CASSPISYNEQFF,TRBV11-2,many,NA,TRBJ2-1
TGCAGTGCCTCCGGGACTAGCGGCTACAATTCACCCCTCCACTTT,CSASGTSGYNSPLHF,TRBV20-1,NA,NA,TRBJ1-6
TGTGCCAGCAGCAAGGGACTAGCGGGGTTCTCCTACAATGAGCAGTTCTTC,CASSKGLAGFSYNEQFF,TRBV7-6,many,TRBD2,TRBJ2-1
TGCAGCGTTGACGGGACTAGCGGCCACAATGAGCAGTTCTTC,CSVDGTSGHNEQFF,TRBV29-1,NA,TRBD2,TRBJ2-1
TGCAGCGTCGGGACTAGCGGGAGGTACAATGAGCAGTTCTTC,CSVGTSGRYNEQFF,TRBV29-1,NA,TRBD2,TRBJ2-1
TGCAGTGCTCGGTCGGGACTAGCGGGGGGCGAAACCTCCTACGAGCAGTACTTC,CSARSGLAGGETSYEQYF,TRBV20-1,many,TRBD2,TRBJ2-7
TGTGCCAGTAGTATCGGGGGCCACATCTTAAATTCACCCCTCCACTTT,CASSIGGHILNSPLHF,TRBV19,NA,NA,TRBJ1-6
TGTGCCAGCAGTTACTCGAACCCGGGGGTGGGAGAGACCCAGTACTTC,CASSYSNPGVGETQYF,TRBV6-5,NA,NA,TRBJ2-5
TGCAGTGCTAGAGGGACAGGGAACACCGGGGAGCAGTACTTC,CSARGTGNTGEQYF,TRBV20-1,NA,TRBD1,TRBJ2-7
TGTGCCAGCAGCTTAGATCGGATAGACAGGGAGGAAGAGACCCAGTACTTC,CASSLDRIDREEETQYF,TRBV11-3,many,NA,TRBJ2-5
TGTGCCAGCTCACCTAGTACCAGGAATGAGCAGTTCTTC,CASSPSTRNEQFF,TRBV7-2,NA,NA,TRBJ2-1
TGTGCCAGCAGCCAAGTGATGGCGGTCCAAGACACCAACACTGAAGCTTTCTTT,CASSQVMAVQDTNTEAFF,TRBV14,NA,NA,TRBJ1-1
TGTGCCAGCAGCTTAAGGGGCCAGCAGTACTTC,CASSLRGQQYF,TRBV7-9,NA,NA,TRBJ2-7